Below are 30 T cell receptor beta chains sequenced from a single sample in a study of blood T cell repertoires in COVID-19. Assay used: immunoSEQ multiplex PCR; TCRdb lists only in-frame clones, some missing. In the table there are roughly 36,000 clones, more than 80% of which are singletons. Sequenced: peripheral blood. The receptor set was obtained from a man aged 60 to 75 with acute or convalescent COVID-19.

The chain links TRBV10-3 to TRBJ2-2; 7 positions match TRBD1. The CDR3 contains 15 residues. Germline assignment: CDR1 ENHRY and CDR2 SYGVKD. The ends lost 3 bases at V and 6 bases at J; junction bases unmatched: 7. CDR3 loop: CAISDRQGEAGELFF. CDR3 sequence (DNA): TGTGCCATCAGTGACCGACAGGGTGAAGCCGGGGAGCTGTTTTTT.

The rearrangement uses TRBV6-5 and TRBJ2-7; 10 bases line up with TRBD1. The CDR3 loop spans 15 amino acids. In germline, CDR1 is MNHEY, CDR2 SVGAGI. V shed 1 base, J shed 6 bases, and the junction held 6 bases outside the gene matches. As DNA, the CDR3 is TGTGCCAGCAGTTACTTCGGGACAGGGGTTGTCGAGCAGTACTTC. It specifies CASSYFGTGVVEQYF.

This rearrangement joins TRBV4-2 to TRBJ1-5; perhaps TRBD1 as D (5 bases). V shed 4 bases and J shed 6 bases, with 10 bases lying between them. The CDR3 sequence is 13 residues long. Germline values: CDR1 LGHNA, CDR2 YNFKEQ. The CDR3 bases are TGTGCCAGCAGCCGGCAGGGAGGTCAGCCCCAGCATTTT. Translating it yields CASSRQGGQPQHF.

The V and J genes are TRBV9 and TRBJ1-1; 9 nucleotides align to TRBD1. CDR3 length: 17 residues. J was trimmed by 0 bases and V by 4 bases; bases with no gene match: 10. Germline V CDR1 and CDR2: SGDLS, YYNGEE. Written as DNA, the CDR3 is TGTGCCAGCAGCTCTCCCGGGACAGGGCTCATGAACACTGAAGCTTTCTTT. Protein: CASSSPGTGLMNTEAFF.

The rearrangement uses TRBV10-2 and TRBJ2-2; the match to TRBD2 covers 7 bases. Germline assignment: CDR1 WSHSY and CDR2 SAAADI. The CDR3 covers 17 residues. The V and J ends lost 1 base and 4 bases, in that order; junction bases with no gene match: 9. DNA of the CDR3: TGCGCCAGCAGTGAGTTAATAGCGGGTCCGGGCACCGGGGAGCTGTTTTTT. Translated, it gives CASSELIAGPGTGELFF.

V usage is TRBV3-1 (or the pseudogene TRBV3-2) and J usage is TRBJ1-6; a possible D gene is TRBD1 (6 bases). Germline V gene sequence: CDR1 LGHDT, CDR2 YNNKEL (reference sequence). Trimming left V 1 base short and J 7 bases short, with 14 bases between. The CDR3 loop spans 16 amino acids. Here the CDR3 DNA reads TGTGCCAGCAGCCAAGCCGGGACACTCGAGAATTCACCCCTCCACTTT. It encodes CASSQAGTLENSPLHF.

This chain joins TRBV9 and TRBJ2-3; TRBD2 might be the D (6 bases). Germline values: CDR1 SGDLS, CDR2 YYNGEE. This CDR3 region has 16 residues. Trimming cost V 0 bases and J 4 bases, with 15 bases left between them. The CDR3 DNA sequence: TGTGCCAGCAGCGTAGCTGAGAGCGGGCGGGCAGATACGCAGTATTTT. This gives the protein CASSVAESGRADTQYF.

The V call is TRBV27, the J call TRBJ1-2; D is possibly TRBD1 (5 bases). The CDR3 extends over 12 amino acids. CDR1 and CDR2 (germline): MNHEY, SMNVEV (reference sequence). The V and J ends lost 4 bases and 4 bases respectively, with 7 bases between them. The CDR3 spells CASSYQGYGYTF. The CDR3 region has the DNA TGTGCCAGCAGTTACCAGGGCTATGGCTACACCTTC.

The rearrangement links TRBV4-3 to TRBJ2-1; 7 positions agree with TRBD2. The CDR3 extends over 15 amino acids. CDR1 and CDR2 from the germline V gene are LGHNA and YSLEER. V shed 2 bases, J shed 4 bases, and the junction held 5 bases outside the gene matches. The CDR3: CASSQSLAWYNEQFF. CDR3 nucleotides: TGCGCCAGCAGCCAATCACTAGCGTGGTACAATGAGCAGTTCTTC.

This chain links TRBV3-1 (or the pseudogene TRBV3-2) with TRBJ2-1; TRBD2 is a possible D gene (6 bases). The CDR3 contains 17 residues. Germline CDR1 and CDR2: LGHDT and YNNKEL (reference sequence). V shed 4 bases and J shed 6 bases, with 22 bases lying between them. CDR3 region: CASSPWQVGRGGNEQFF. CDR3 coding DNA: TGTGCCAGCAGCCCCTGGCAGGTGGGACGGGGAGGCAATGAGCAGTTCTTC.

This chain uses TRBV18 with TRBJ2-1; D is undetermined. With 3 bases removed from V and 0 bases from J, the gap between germline ends came to 6 bases. Germline CDR1 and CDR2: KGHSH and LQKENI. The CDR3 runs to 14 residues. The CDR3 sequence is CASSPVSSYNEQFF. Here the CDR3 DNA reads TGTGCCAGCTCACCGGTGAGCTCCTACAATGAGCAGTTCTTC.

The rearrangement uses TRBV7-9 and TRBJ2-1; tentatively, D is TRBD2 (6 bases). Trimming removed 0 bases from V and 9 bases from J, with 9 bases in between. This CDR3 spans 13 amino acids. The germline gives CDR1 SEHNR, CDR2 FQNEAQ (reference sequence). The CDR3 bases are TGTGCCAGCAGCTTAGCGGGGGAGGCTGAGCAGTTCTTC. It yields the protein CASSLAGEAEQFF.

The rearrangement joins TRBV28 to TRBJ2-7; 8 bases fit TRBD1. The CDR3 runs 14 residues. Germline CDR1 MDHEN, CDR2 SYDVKM. V lost 3 bases, J lost 7 bases, and 8 bases stayed unmatched. The CDR3 region has the DNA TGTGCCAGCAGTTTTAGCGGACAGGGAGTAGAGCAGTACTTC. Translating it yields CASSFSGQGVEQYF.

In its sample, this clone was seen once. The V gene is TRBV13, the J gene TRBJ2-2; no reliable D call. V shed 5 bases and J shed 9 bases, with 7 bases lying between them. CDR3 length equals 11 residues. Germline CDR1 PRHDT, CDR2 FYEKMQ (reference sequence). DNA of the CDR3: TGTGCCAGCAGCGTGTACAGGGAGCTGTTTTTT. It encodes CASSVYRELFF.

The V call is TRBV9, the J call TRBJ2-1; TRBD2 matches 8 bases. Germline loops: CDR1 SGDLS, CDR2 YYNGEE. CDR3 length equals 15 residues. V shed 6 bases, J shed 5 bases, and the junction held 10 bases outside the gene matches. CDR3 loop: CASTPLGRGNNEQFF. The CDR3 DNA reads TGTGCCAGCACCCCCCTCGGGAGGGGAAACAATGAGCAGTTCTTC.

The CDR3 region is CASSLGGGEQYF. The CDR3 coding sequence is TGTGCCAGCAGCTTAGGAGGGGGCGAGCAGTACTTC. The chain carries TRBV11-3 and TRBJ2-7; weak D call: TRBD1 (6 bases). Trimming took 1 base from V and 6 from J, leaving 7 bases between them. CDR3 length: 12 amino acids. The germline V gene has CDR1 SGHNT and CDR2 YENEEA.

This clone has a handful of counts. This chain uses TRBV7-2 with TRBJ1-6; no reliable D call. CDR3 length equals 15 residues. Trimming left V 1 base short and J 6 bases short, with 10 bases between. Germline V CDR1 and CDR2: SGHTA, FQGNSA. The CDR3: CASSLDPTTNSPLHF. The CDR3, as DNA: TGTGCCAGCAGCTTAGATCCGACAACTAATTCACCCCTCCACTTT.

CDR3: CASSLTASSTDTQYF. In DNA form, the CDR3 reads TGCGCCAGCAGCCTAACAGCTTCTAGCACAGATACGCAGTATTTT. This chain joins TRBV5-1 and TRBJ2-3; unclear D gene. With 4 bases removed from V and 0 bases from J, the gap between germline ends came to 12 bases. Germline lookup yields CDR1 SGHRS and CDR2 YFSETQ. This CDR3 is built from 15 residues.

The gene calls are TRBV6-6 and TRBJ1-5; D unclear. V was pared by 5 bases and J by 1 base, with 6 bases between. The CDR3 consists of 13 residues. Per germline, CDR1 MNHNY and CDR2 SVGAGI (reference sequence). The CDR3 loop is CASSVASNQPQHF. The DNA for the CDR3 is TGTGCCAGCAGTGTCGCGAGCAATCAGCCCCAGCATTTT.

The CDR3: CASSLLTGEAFF. In DNA, the CDR3 is TGTGCCAGCAGTTTGTTGACAGGGGAGGCTTTCTTT. The chain couples TRBV28 to TRBJ1-1, with 8 positions matching TRBD1. Germline CDR1 is MDHEN and CDR2 is SYDVKM. The CDR3 is 12 residues long. Trimming cost V 3 bases and J 11 bases; bases outside gene matches: 5.

This clone was observed a few times. The chain uses TRBV3-1 (or the pseudogene TRBV3-2) and TRBJ2-3; TRBD2 might be the D (7 bases). Germline CDR1 is LGHDT and CDR2 is YNNKEL (reference sequence). The V and J ends lost 1 base and 6 bases respectively, with 17 bases between them. The CDR3 has 16 residues. The CDR3 nucleotides are TGTGCCAGCAGCCAAGTGGGGCGGGGGCGCCCGGATACGCAGTATTTT. This sequence encodes CASSQVGRGRPDTQYF.

The chain couples TRBV6-6 to TRBJ2-1; 7 bases fit TRBD2. The CDR3 has 15 residues. Germline CDR1 is MNHNY and CDR2 is SVGAGI (reference sequence). V was clipped by 2 bases and J by 3 bases; unmatched bases: 4. CDR3 DNA sequence: TGTGCCAGCAGTTACCCGGCTAGCGGCTACAATGAGCAGTTCTTC. Translated: CASSYPASGYNEQFF.

The chain has TRBV19 and TRBJ2-2; 8 nucleotides match TRBD1. Trimming took 5 bases from V and 3 from J; bases not matched to a gene: 11. Per the germline V gene, CDR1 is LNHDA and CDR2 is SQIVND (reference sequence). The CDR3 contains 17 residues. The CDR3 nucleotides are TGTGCCAGTAGTGTTCGGACAGGGAGCGGGTACACCGGGGAGCTGTTTTTT. This encodes CASSVRTGSGYTGELFF.

This clone was found once. The V gene is TRBV29-1, the J gene TRBJ2-5, with D tentatively TRBD1 (6 bases). This CDR3 spans 13 amino acids. Trimming stripped 7 bases from V and 2 bases from J, with 14 bases between. The germline V gene encodes CDR1 SQVTM and CDR2 ANQGSEA. This CDR3 is CSAGARGQETQYF. CDR3 DNA: TGCAGCGCCGGGGCTAGGGGGCAAGAGACCCAGTACTTC.

This clone was observed a handful of times. The chain recombines TRBV19 with TRBJ2-1; 8 bases fit TRBD1. V lost 5 bases to trimming and J lost 1 base; unmatched junction nucleotides: 10. Germline V gene data show CDR1 as LNHDA and CDR2 as SQIVND (reference sequence). The length of the CDR3 is 17 residues. The CDR3 bases are TGTGCCAGTAGTTTCTCAACGGGACAGGTATCCTACAATGAGCAGTTCTTC. Amino acids: CASSFSTGQVSYNEQFF.

The chain combines TRBV2 with TRBJ1-5; no firm D call. Germline V gene lookup returns CDR1 SNHLY and CDR2 FYNNEI. The germline V and J ends were trimmed by 6 bases and 8 bases, with 17 bases remaining between them. The CDR3 loop spans 14 amino acids. The CDR3 coding sequence is TGTGCCAGCAGCGCCATGGGGAGTGAGGAGCCCCAGCATTTT. Translation gives CASSAMGSEEPQHF.

This clone turned up a few times. The chain recombines TRBV25-1 with TRBJ1-1, with TRBD1 identical over 8 bases. This CDR3 spans 15 amino acids. V lost 5 bases and J lost 4; bases outside the gene matches: 9. Germline CDR1 is MGHDK and CDR2 is SYGVNS. DNA for the CDR3: TGTGCCAGCAGTAGACAACAGGGGGTGGGCACTGAAGCTTTCTTT. Translating it yields CASSRQQGVGTEAFF.

The chain joins TRBV5-1 to TRBJ2-2; 9 bases match TRBD1. The CDR3 totals 14 residues. V shed 7 bases and J 2 bases; nucleotides not matched to a gene: 3. Germline V gives CDR1 SGHRS, CDR2 YFSETQ. Written as DNA, the CDR3 is TGCGCCAGCTACAGGGGGCTTAACACCGGGGAGCTGTTTTTT. Its protein product is CASYRGLNTGELFF. The whole variable domain, filled in from reference TRBV5-1 and TRBJ2-2, reads KAGVTQTPRYLIKTRGQQVTLSCSPISGHRSVSWYQQTPGQGLQFLFEYFSETQRNKGNFPGRFSGRQFSNSRSEMNVSTLELGDSALYLCASYRGLNTGELFFGEGSRLTVL.

This CDR3 reads CASSLQTSGSGNEQFF. The CDR3, as DNA: TGCGCCAGCAGCCTACAGACTAGCGGGAGTGGAAATGAGCAGTTCTTC. The chain employs TRBV5-1 and TRBJ2-1; 12 bases line up with TRBD2. Germline values: CDR1 SGHRS, CDR2 YFSETQ. This CDR3 has 16 residues. Losses at the gene ends were 4 bases for V and 7 bases for J; bases not matched to a gene: 9.

The table lists this clone with a count of one. V and J are TRBV28 and TRBJ2-1; D gene ambiguous. The germline V and J ends were trimmed by 5 bases and 0 bases, with 8 bases remaining between them. The CDR3 has 14 amino acids. Germline CDR1 is MDHEN and CDR2 is SYDVKM. CDR3 bases: TGTGCCAGCAGTCGATTGAGCTCCTACAATGAGCAGTTCTTC. Protein: CASSRLSSYNEQFF.